This T cell receptor (beta chain) was retrieved from a study of T-cell reconstitution after alpha-beta-depleted transplantation in children. Preparing the TCRbeta library involved the use of unique molecular identifiers. MiXCR, run by TCRdb on the PCR reads, gives a single entry per CDR3 protein. The top ten clones hold 0.79% of a sample with 550,000 to 800,000 distinct CDR3 sequences, about 12% of them seen once. CDR1 and CDR2 from the germline V gene are SGHRS and YFSETQ. This CDR3 region has 14 residues. Trimming left V 3 bases short and J 7 bases short, with 14 bases between. Ten or more counts support this clonotype. The target antigen is unknown. Findings of the study overall: Newly produced T cells mostly accounted for T-cell counts and diversity one year post-transplant. Some patients showed high day-60 TCRbeta diversity, which derived from surviving recipient T cells and thymic progenitors. Reportedly, alpha-beta T cells present about two months post-transplant originated from several hundred expanded clones of graft origin.

The chain joins TRBV5-1 to TRBJ1-5; D not certain. The sample consisted of PBMCs, taken before TCRalphabeta/CD19-depleted stem cell transplant. The source of this sequence is a girl aged 2 to 10 with congenital amegakaryocytic thrombocytopenia, due to receive a stem cell transplant. CDR3 DNA: TGCGCCAGCAGCTATGGAGGGATGGGACAGCCCCAGCATTTT. Protein product: CASSYGGMGQPQHF.